This T cell receptor beta chain was recorded in a study of control samples from healthy donors and cancer patients. The CDR3 runs to 14 residues. Germline CDR1 SNHLY, CDR2 FYNNEI. Trimming removed 6 bases from V and 0 bases from J, with 12 bases in between. Repertoires were generated with immunoSEQ multiplex PCR, while TCRdb's copy carries only in-frame clones and drops some. The repertoire holds approximately 210,000 clones, with around 93% as singletons. What was sequenced was blood. The TCR was taken from a man aged 25 to 45 in good health. The chain has TRBV2 and TRBJ2-7; no reliable D call. Here the CDR3 reads CASRTQPSSYEQYF. The CDR3 region has the DNA TGTGCCAGCAGAACCCAACCCTCCTCCTACGAGCAGTACTTC.